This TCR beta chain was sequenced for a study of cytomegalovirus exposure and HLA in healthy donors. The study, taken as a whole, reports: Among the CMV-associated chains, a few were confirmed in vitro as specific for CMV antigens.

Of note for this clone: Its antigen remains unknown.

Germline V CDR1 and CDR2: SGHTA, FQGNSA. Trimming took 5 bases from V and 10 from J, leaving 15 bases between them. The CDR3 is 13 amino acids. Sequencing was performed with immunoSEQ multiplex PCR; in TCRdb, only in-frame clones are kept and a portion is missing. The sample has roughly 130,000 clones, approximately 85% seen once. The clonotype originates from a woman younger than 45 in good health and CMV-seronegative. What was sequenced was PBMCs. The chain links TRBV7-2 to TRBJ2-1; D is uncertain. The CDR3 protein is CASSLGTYLEQFF. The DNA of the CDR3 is TGTGCCAGCAGCCTAGGAACCTACCTAGAGCAGTTCTTC.